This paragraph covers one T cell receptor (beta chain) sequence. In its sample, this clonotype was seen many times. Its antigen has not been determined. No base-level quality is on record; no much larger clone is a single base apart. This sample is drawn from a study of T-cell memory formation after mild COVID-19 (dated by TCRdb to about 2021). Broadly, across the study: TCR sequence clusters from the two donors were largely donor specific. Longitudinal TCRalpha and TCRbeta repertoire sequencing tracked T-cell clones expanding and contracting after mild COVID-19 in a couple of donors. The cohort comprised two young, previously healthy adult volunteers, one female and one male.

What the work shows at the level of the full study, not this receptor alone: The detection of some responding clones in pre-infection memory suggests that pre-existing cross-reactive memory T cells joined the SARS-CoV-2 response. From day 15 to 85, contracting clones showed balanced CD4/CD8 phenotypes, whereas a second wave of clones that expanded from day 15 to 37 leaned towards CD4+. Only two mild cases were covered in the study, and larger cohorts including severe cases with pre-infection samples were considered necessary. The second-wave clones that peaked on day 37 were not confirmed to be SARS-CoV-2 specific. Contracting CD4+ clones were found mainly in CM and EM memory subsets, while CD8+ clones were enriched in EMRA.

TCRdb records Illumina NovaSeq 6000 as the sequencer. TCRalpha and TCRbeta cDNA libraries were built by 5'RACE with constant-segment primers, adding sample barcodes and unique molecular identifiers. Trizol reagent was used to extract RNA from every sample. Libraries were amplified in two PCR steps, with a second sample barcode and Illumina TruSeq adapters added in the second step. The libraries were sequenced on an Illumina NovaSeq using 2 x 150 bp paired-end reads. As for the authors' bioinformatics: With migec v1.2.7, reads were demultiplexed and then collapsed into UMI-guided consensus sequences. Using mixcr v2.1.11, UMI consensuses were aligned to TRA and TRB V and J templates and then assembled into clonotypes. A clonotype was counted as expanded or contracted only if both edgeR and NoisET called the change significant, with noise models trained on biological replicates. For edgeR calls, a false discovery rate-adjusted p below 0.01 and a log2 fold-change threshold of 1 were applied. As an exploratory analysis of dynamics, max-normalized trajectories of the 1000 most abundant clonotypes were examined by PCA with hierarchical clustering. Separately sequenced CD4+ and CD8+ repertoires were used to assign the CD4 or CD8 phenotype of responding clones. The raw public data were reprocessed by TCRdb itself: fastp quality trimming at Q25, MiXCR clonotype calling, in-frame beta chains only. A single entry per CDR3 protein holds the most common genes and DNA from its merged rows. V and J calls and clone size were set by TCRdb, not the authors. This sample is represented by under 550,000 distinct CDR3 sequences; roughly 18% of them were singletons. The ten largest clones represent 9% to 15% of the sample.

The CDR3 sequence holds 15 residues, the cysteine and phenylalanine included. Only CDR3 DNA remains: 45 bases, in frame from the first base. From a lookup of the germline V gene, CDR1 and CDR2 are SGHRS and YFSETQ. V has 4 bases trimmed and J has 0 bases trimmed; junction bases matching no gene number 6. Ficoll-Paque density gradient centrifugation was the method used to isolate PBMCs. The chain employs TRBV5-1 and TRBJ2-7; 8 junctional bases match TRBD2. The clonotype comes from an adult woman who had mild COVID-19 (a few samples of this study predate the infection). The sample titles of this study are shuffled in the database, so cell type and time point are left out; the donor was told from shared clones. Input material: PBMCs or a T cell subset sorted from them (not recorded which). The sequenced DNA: TGCGCCAGCAGCATGATAGCGGGGAGCTCCTACGAGCAGTACTTC. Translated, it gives CASSMIAGSSYEQYF.